This passage covers 13 T cell receptor beta chains from one sample sequenced in a study of OX40 agonist ivuxolimab in advanced cancers. Generated by immunoSEQ multiplex PCR, the TCRdb table keeps only in-frame clones and is missing some. In the table there are about 46,000 clones, over 75% of which are singletons. Specimen: CD4+ or CD8+ T cells sorted from blood, collected in a trial of the OX40 agonist ivuxolimab. These receptors all stem from an adult with an advanced solid tumor such as melanoma, head and neck, liver or kidney cancer.

The chain has TRBV5-1 and TRBJ2-1, with 8 bases aligning to TRBD1. V was pared by 4 bases and J by 4 bases, with 4 bases of the junction left unmatched. Looked up from germline, CDR1 is SGHRS and CDR2 is YFSETQ. The CDR3 sequence is 14 residues long. CDR3 residues: CASSTGQAYNEQFF. Written as DNA, the CDR3 is TGCGCCAGCAGCACGGGACAGGCGTACAATGAGCAGTTCTTC.

The chain is built from TRBV28 and TRBJ2-1, with 13 bases fitting TRBD2. From germline, CDR1 is MDHEN and CDR2 SYDVKM. J lost 4 bases, V lost 10 bases, and 7 bases had no gene match. CDR3 size: 15 residues. In nucleotides, the CDR3 is TGTGCCACATCGACTAGCGGGGGGCCTTACAATGAGCAGTTCTTC. Amino acids: CATSTSGGPYNEQFF. The full variable domain, in which reference TRBV28 and TRBJ2-1 provide the parts outside the CDR3, is DVKVTQSSRYLVKRTGEKVFLECVQDMDHENMFWYRQDPGLGLRLIYFSYDVKMKEKGDIPEGYSVSREKKERFSLILESASTNQTSMYLCATSTSGGPYNEQFFGPGTRLTVL.

The chain joins TRBV29-1 to TRBJ1-3; D is perhaps TRBD1 (5 bases). CDR1 and CDR2 (germline): SQVTM, ANQGSEA. The V gene lost 7 bases and the J gene lost 0 bases, with 13 bases spanning the gap. The CDR3 loop spans 14 amino acids. Here the CDR3 DNA reads TGCAGCGCCTTACGGGGGAGCTCTGGAAACACCATATATTTT. Translation gives CSALRGSSGNTIYF.

The V call is TRBV19, the J call TRBJ2-7, with D hard to call. CDR3 length: 13 residues. Germline values: CDR1 LNHDA, CDR2 SQIVND (reference sequence). Trimming shortened V by 3 bases and J by 6 bases, and 12 bases separated the two germline ends. The CDR3 spells CASSIGLQSEQYF. Written as DNA, the CDR3 is TGTGCCAGTAGTATCGGCCTGCAAAGCGAGCAGTACTTC.

The rearrangement uses TRBV6-1 and TRBJ2-4; unclear D gene. Per the germline V gene, CDR1 is MNHNS and CDR2 is SASEGT. V lost 5 bases and J lost 4, with 15 bases in between. CDR3 size: 15 residues. CDR3 protein: CASSPLPGGKNIQYF. CDR3 in DNA: TGTGCCAGCAGTCCACTTCCGGGCGGTAAAAACATTCAGTACTTC.

V gene TRBV6-1 combines with J gene TRBJ2-7, with D unclear. The ends were cut back, 4 bases at V and 3 bases at J, with 7 bases in the middle. Germline V CDR1 and CDR2: MNHNS, SASEGT. This CDR3 has 12 residues. CDR3: CASSAFGYEQYF. CDR3 in DNA: TGTGCCAGCAGTGCCTTTGGCTACGAGCAGTACTTC.

This clone was seen a handful of times. The gene calls are TRBV28 and TRBJ1-2; 10 nucleotides agree with TRBD1. After removal of 5 bases from V and 7 bases from J, the junction contained 7 bases not matched to a gene. Germline lookup yields CDR1 MDHEN and CDR2 SYDVKM. The length of the CDR3 is 14 residues. CDR3 sequence reads: CASSLGQGRSGYTF. The CDR3 DNA reads as TGTGCCAGCAGTCTGGGACAGGGGAGATCTGGCTACACCTTC.

The chain is built from TRBV6-1 and TRBJ2-2; the D is unclear. The CDR3 consists of 14 residues. The V gene lost 10 bases and the J gene lost 2 bases, with 14 bases spanning the gap. Per the germline V gene, CDR1 is MNHNS and CDR2 is SASEGT. For the CDR3, the DNA is TGTGCCATTCTGACCTCGATTAACACCGGGGAGCTGTTTTTT. It translates to CAILTSINTGELFF.

The chain joins TRBV11-2 to TRBJ1-1; TRBD1 might be the D (6 bases). The CDR3 contains 14 residues. CDR1 is SGHAT and CDR2 is FQNNGV in the germline V gene. The V end lost 3 bases, the J end lost 4 bases, and 12 bases lay between the germline ends. CDR3 sequence (DNA): TGTGCCAGCAGCTTGGCATCAGGGGCCACTGAAGCTTTCTTT. Translating it yields CASSLASGATEAFF. Complete variable domain (other parts from reference TRBV11-2 and TRBJ1-1): EAGVAQSPRYKIIEKRQSVAFWCNPISGHATLYWYQQILGQGPKLLIQFQNNGVVDDSQLPKDRFSAERLKGVDSTLKIQPAKLEDSAVYLCASSLASGATEAFFGQGTRLTVV.

This rearrangement joins TRBV7-9 to TRBJ2-1; D call uncertain. Germline V lookup: CDR1 SEHNR, CDR2 FQNEAQ (reference sequence). CDR3 length: 15 residues. The V end was cut by 2 bases, the J end by 0 bases, with 8 bases between. The CDR3 DNA reads TGTGCCAGCAGCTTAACCACAGTCTCCTACAATGAGCAGTTCTTC. Protein sequence: CASSLTTVSYNEQFF.

The chain carries TRBV9 and TRBJ2-3; TRBD1 or TRBD2 may be the D gene (5 bases each). CDR1 SGDLS and CDR2 YYNGEE come from the germline V gene. The CDR3 length is 15 residues. V was cut by 5 bases and J by 8 bases, with 21 bases left in between. The CDR3 nucleotides are TGTGCCAGCAGTGGAACCGGGACGGCTCGCGGTACGCAGTATTTT. This encodes CASSGTGTARGTQYF. The entire variable domain, with the rest obtained from reference TRBV9 and TRBJ2-3, is as follows: DSGVTQTPKHLITATGQRVTLRCSPRSGDLSVYWYQQSLDQGLQFLIQYYNGEERAKGNILERFSAQQFPDLHSELNLSSLELGDSALYFCASSGTGTARGTQYFGPGTRLTVL.

This chain uses TRBV19 with TRBJ1-5; 7 bases line up with TRBD1. This CDR3 is built from 14 residues. Unmatched junction bases numbered 10, after V lost 5 bases and J lost 9 bases. The V gene's germline CDR1 is LNHDA and CDR2 SQIVND (reference sequence). The CDR3 sequence is CASSLGTASGPQHF. The CDR3 nucleotides read TGTGCCAGTAGTCTAGGGACAGCATCCGGGCCCCAGCATTTT. The whole variable domain, remainder taken from reference TRBV19 and TRBJ1-5, is DGGITQSPKYLFRKEGQNVTLSCEQNLNHDAMYWYRQDPGQGLRLIYYSQIVNDFQKGDIAEGYSVSREKKESFPLTVTSAQKNPTAFYLCASSLGTASGPQHFGDGTRLSIL.

In DNA form, the CDR3 reads TGTGCCAGCAGACTAAGGGGGACCTATTACCAAGAGACCCAGTACTTC. Protein product: CASRLRGTYYQETQYF. The genes are TRBV5-5 and TRBJ2-5; TRBD1 is a possible D gene (6 bases). The V gene lost 5 bases and the J gene lost 0 bases, with 17 bases spanning the gap. The CDR3 runs 16 residues. Germline V gives CDR1 SGHKS, CDR2 YYEKEE (reference sequence).